This T cell receptor (beta chain) was recovered during a study of vaccination and CD4 T cells after COVID-19. Study details: Nasal swab PCR showed SARS-CoV-2 in convalescent patients, several with mild and one with severe disease. Study-level findings and limits: It was found that, in convalescent patients, 304 of 307 vaccine-specific clones were spike mono-reactive.

Sequenced with the Oncomine TCR Beta short-read assay was DNA taken from cultured CD4+ T cells. After culture, CD4+ T cells served as the source for genomic DNA extraction. One entry per CDR3 protein results from TCRdb running MiXCR on the PCR reads. The data hold about 30,000 distinct CDR3 sequences, with around a third observed a single time. V lost 0 bases, J lost 6 bases, and 6 bases stayed unmatched. This CDR3 is 15 amino acids long. The germline V gene encodes CDR1 KGHSH and CDR2 LQKENI. This clonotype rates as medium-sized (0.01 to 0.1%). What it binds is unknown. The time point here: late sampling 161 to 241 days after vaccination in a few convalescent patients. As to treatment: approximately 11-day PBMC culture with coronavirus spike peptide pools or control peptides (ViraFEST assay). ViraFEST expanded antigen-specific T cells with peptide pools, then sequenced TCRs.

The chain links TRBV18 to TRBJ1-2, with 8 bases matching TRBD1. The starting material was CD4+ T cells from blood, cultured in vitro, obtained about 7 months after SARS-CoV-2 vaccination. The source is a human donor who had recovered from COVID-19. The CDR3 DNA reads as TGTGCCAGCTCACCACCGTCGACAGGGGTAAATGGCTACACCTTC. Translation gives CASSPPSTGVNGYTF.